These T cell receptor beta chains were read from a single sample in a study of T cell repertoires in ileal Crohn's disease. Profiled with immunoSEQ multiplex PCR; TCRdb holds only in-frame clones, not every one. The profile shows over 5,000 clones, over 70% of them singletons. The source material was ileal tissue. These receptors were collected from an adult with Crohn's disease. Each CDR3 is given without its conserved first and last residue.

J gene: TRBJ2-1
V gene: TRBV5-1
CDR3 protein: ASRGPSGLAGEVTYNEQF

J gene: TRBJ2-7
V gene: TRBV4-1
CDR3 protein: ASSLTSGGSSYEQY

J gene: TRBJ2-7
V gene: TRBV5-1
CDR3 protein: ASSLTPTYEQY

J gene: TRBJ1-2
V gene: TRBV2
CDR3 protein: ASSVPGPYT

J gene: TRBJ2-2
V gene: TRBV5-1
CDR3 protein: ASRWTGTGINTGELF

J gene: TRBJ1-5
V gene: TRBV18
CDR3 protein: ASALAGAFQPQH

J gene: TRBJ2-5
V gene: TRBV19
CDR3 protein: ASSTARGRQETQY

J gene: TRBJ2-7
V gene: TRBV7-9
CDR3 protein: ASSSDRASEEQY

J gene: TRBJ2-7
V gene: TRBV7-6
CDR3 protein: ASSFSTGGYEQY

J gene: TRBJ1-2
V gene: TRBV7-9
CDR3 protein: ASSLQAAYT

J gene: TRBJ1-2
V gene: TRBV5-1
CDR3 protein: ASSLRGQSESNYGYT

J gene: TRBJ2-3
V gene: TRBV28
CDR3 protein: ASSIAGGPSDTQY

J gene: TRBJ1-1
V gene: TRBV30
CDR3 protein: AWSSYTEAF

J gene: TRBJ1-4
V gene: TRBV30
CDR3 protein: AWNGGLTNEKLF

J gene: TRBJ2-7
V gene: TRBV28
CDR3 protein: ASSLRDTGGYEQY

J gene: TRBJ1-1
V gene: TRBV2
CDR3 protein: ASSDRANTEAF

J gene: TRBJ2-3
V gene: TRBV29-1
CDR3 protein: SVVKLAGLSDTQY

J gene: TRBJ2-3
V gene: TRBV7-9
CDR3 protein: ASSPMRDTQY

J gene: TRBJ2-2
V gene: TRBV18
CDR3 protein: ASSATRNTGELF

J gene: TRBJ2-3
V gene: TRBV5-4
CDR3 protein: ASQKGAVDTQY

J gene: TRBJ2-2
V gene: TRBV27
CDR3 protein: ASSLLAGGPGFAGELF

J gene: TRBJ1-2
V gene: TRBV14
CDR3 protein: ASSQVAAVDGYT

J gene: TRBJ2-7
V gene: TRBV7-7
CDR3 protein: ASSLRDEVGYEQY

J gene: TRBJ1-2
V gene: TRBV2
CDR3 protein: ASSEMGDRGYGYT

J gene: TRBJ2-1
V gene: TRBV5-1
CDR3 protein: ASSVQGAVYNEQF

J gene: TRBJ1-1
V gene: TRBV6-5
CDR3 protein: ASSSLTGSTEAF

J gene: TRBJ2-7
V gene: TRBV2
CDR3 protein: ASRPNEIAPGGQY

J gene: TRBJ2-1
V gene: TRBV28
CDR3 protein: ASSLGGTPTYNEQF

J gene: TRBJ1-1
V gene: TRBV29-1
CDR3 protein: SVGMKGLGTEAF

J gene: TRBJ1-2
V gene: TRBV25-1
CDR3 protein: ASSSGYGYT

J gene: TRBJ2-7
V gene: TRBV19
CDR3 protein: ASSWDRGSYEQY

J gene: TRBJ2-5
V gene: TRBV4-2
CDR3 protein: ASSHRLAGEGGVETQY

J gene: TRBJ2-5
V gene: TRBV29-1
CDR3 protein: SVGGSGGALGSETQY

J gene: TRBJ2-3
V gene: TRBV9
CDR3 protein: ASSVGPSGRDTQY

J gene: TRBJ1-2
V gene: TRBV7-9
CDR3 protein: ASSLNSLYYGYT

J gene: TRBJ2-2
V gene: TRBV9
CDR3 protein: ASSSRQGANTGELF

J gene: TRBJ2-3
V gene: TRBV4-2
CDR3 protein: ASSQEASGSWADTQY

J gene: TRBJ1-2
V gene: TRBV28
CDR3 protein: ASRPPLGRWGQDPYQLGYT

J gene: TRBJ1-1
V gene: TRBV28
CDR3 protein: ASSFEVTEAF

J gene: TRBJ2-1
V gene: TRBV7-7
CDR3 protein: ASSLASGGGNEQF

J gene: TRBJ1-5
V gene: TRBV2
CDR3 protein: ASRRQGVEQPQH

J gene: TRBJ1-2
V gene: TRBV7-8
CDR3 protein: ASSLEGTGSYGYT

J gene: TRBJ1-5
V gene: TRBV5-5
CDR3 protein: ASSLAGFMGNQPQH

J gene: TRBJ2-7
V gene: TRBV30
CDR3 protein: AWSGDTPYEQY

J gene: TRBJ1-5
V gene: TRBV11-2
CDR3 protein: ASRVKRQPQH

J gene: TRBJ2-7
V gene: TRBV4-2
CDR3 protein: ASSQAATSGPAYEQY

J gene: TRBJ1-3
V gene: TRBV28
CDR3 protein: ASSRRQGNGNTIY

J gene: TRBJ2-1
V gene: TRBV5-4
CDR3 protein: ASSWGEQGRYNEQF